This record covers a single TCR beta chain. The target antigen is unknown. Here immunoSEQ multiplex PCR was the method, and the copy in TCRdb shows in-frame clones only, minus some. Of over a million clones in the sample, over 95% are singletons; the top ten hold 0.95% to 1.5%. The CDR3 has 13 amino acids. V shed 4 bases and J shed 6 bases, with 14 bases lying between them. CDR1 SGHRS and CDR2 YFSETQ come from the germline V gene. These data belong to a study of shared clonotypes between healthy human individuals. Study-wide results and limits: The authors expected sequencing depth to affect clonotype sharing among donors. The authors sampled blood alone, and tissue repertoires likely differ.

CD45RA-negative memory and CD45RA+ naive subsets were split from the CD4+ cells. Input material: naive CD4+ T cells sorted from blood. As to subset: CD45RA+ positively selected. The J gene is TRBJ2-7, the V gene TRBV5-1; D uncertain. The TCR was taken from a man aged 25 to 40 in good health. The CDR3 spells CASSPRWVGEQYF. CDR3 nucleotides: TGCGCCAGCAGCCCCAGGTGGGTAGGCGAGCAGTACTTC. Supplemented by reference TRBV5-1 and TRBJ2-7, the full variable domain reads KAGVTQTPRYLIKTRGQQVTLSCSPISGHRSVSWYQQTPGQGLQFLFEYFSETQRNKGNFPGRFSGRQFSNSRSEMNVSTLELGDSALYLCASSPRWVGEQYFGPGTRLTVT.